Shown below are 20 T cell receptor beta chains from a single sample sequenced in a study of neurological immune-mediated disorders. One entry per CDR3 protein results from TCRdb running MiXCR on the 5' RACE reads. The data hold tens of thousands of distinct CDR3 sequences, with 10% to 15% observed a single time. The sample consisted of PBMCs. These receptors were obtained from a woman in her sixties with HTLV-1-associated myelopathy (HAM/TSP).

This clonotype was recorded many times. The chain combines TRBV10-2 with TRBJ1-1; tentative D call: TRBD1 (5 bases). Germline lookup yields CDR1 WSHSY and CDR2 SAAADI. The V end was cut by 10 bases, the J end by 0 bases, with 15 bases between. CDR3 length: 14 residues. The DNA of the CDR3 is TGCGCCACCTTGGGGACCCCGCTGAACACTGAAGCTTTCTTT. This translates into CATLGTPLNTEAFF.

This clonotype was observed many times. Written as DNA, the CDR3 is TGTGCCAGCAGTGAATCTAAGGGGCCCAGCACTGAAGCTTTCTTT. Encoded protein: CASSESKGPSTEAFF. The chain is built from TRBV25-1 and TRBJ1-1; tentative D call: TRBD1 (5 bases). The CDR3 covers 15 residues. The germline V gene encodes CDR1 MGHDK and CDR2 SYGVNS. The V end lost 1 base, the J end lost 4 bases, and 13 bases lay between the germline ends.

In its sample, this clonotype was seen many times. The chain carries TRBV7-2 and TRBJ2-6; weak D call: TRBD2 (6 bases). The V gene's germline CDR1 is SGHTA and CDR2 FQGNSA. Trimming took 5 bases from V and 13 from J, leaving 21 bases between them. This CDR3 is 15 amino acids long. CDR3 nucleotide sequence: TGTGCCAGCAGCATCAGGGACTCCGATTTTACAGTCCTGACTTTC. Amino acid sequence: CASSIRDSDFTVLTF.

In its sample, this clonotype was seen many times. CDR3 coding DNA: TGCAGCGTTGCGAAGACAGAGAACGAGCAGTACTTC. Amino acids: CSVAKTENEQYF. This rearrangement joins TRBV29-1 to TRBJ2-7, with a weak D call TRBD1 (5 bases). CDR1 and CDR2 from the germline V gene are SQVTM and ANQGSEA. The length of the CDR3 is 12 residues. V dropped 4 bases and J dropped 5 bases, with 12 bases sitting between them.

This clonotype was picked up many times. The chain combines TRBV20-1 with TRBJ2-3, with 8 bases identical to TRBD1. The CDR3 spans 14 residues. Looked up from germline, CDR1 is DFQATT and CDR2 is SNEGSKA (reference sequence). After removal of 3 bases from V and 4 bases from J, the junction contained 6 bases not matched to a gene. CDR3 in DNA: TGCAGTGCTAGGCGGCAGGGGGCGTCAGATACGCAGTATTTT. This gives the protein CSARRQGASDTQYF.

This clonotype was recorded at least ten times. The rearrangement joins TRBV2 to TRBJ1-5; D remains ambiguous. CDR1 SNHLY and CDR2 FYNNEI come from the germline V gene. V was shortened by 9 bases and J by 1 base, with 7 bases between the two germline ends. The CDR3 covers 12 residues. For the CDR3, the DNA is TGTGCCAGTCAGCAGAGCAATCAGCCCCAGCATTTT. Amino acids: CASQQSNQPQHF.

There are many counts of this clonotype. The chain has TRBV11-3 and TRBJ1-2; D is undetermined. The CDR3 consists of 12 residues. With 3 bases removed from V and 0 bases from J, the gap between germline ends came to 2 bases. The germline V gene has CDR1 SGHNT and CDR2 YENEEA. The CDR3 bases are TGTGCCAGCAGCTTCCCTAACTATGGCTACACCTTC. It translates to CASSFPNYGYTF. Based on the CDR3 plus reference TRBV11-3 and TRBJ1-2, the full variable domain is EAGVVQSPRYKIIEKKQPVAFWCNPISGHNTLYWYLQNLGQGPELLIRYENEEAVDDSQLPKDRFSAERLKGVDSTLKIQPAELGDSAVYLCASSFPNYGYTFGSGTRLTVV.

CDR3 residues: CAGTGSDTQYF. The CDR3 DNA reads TGTGCAGGGACAGGGTCGGATACGCAGTATTTT. The V call is TRBV30, the J call TRBJ2-3, with 9 bases that match TRBD1. Germline lookup yields CDR1 GTSNPN and CDR2 SVGIG (reference sequence). This CDR3 is 11 amino acids long.

The CDR3 DNA is TGCGCCAGCAGCTTGGCACAAGGGGGCGGTGACATTCAGTACTTC. Amino acids: CASSLAQGGGDIQYF. The chain is built from TRBV5-1 and TRBJ2-4, with 7 bases identical to TRBD1. Germline lookup yields CDR1 SGHRS and CDR2 YFSETQ. CDR3 length: 15 amino acids. With V trimmed by 0 bases and J by 8 bases, 8 bases remained unmatched.

This clonotype has just a few counts. This chain uses TRBV6-1 with TRBJ2-3; D remains unclear. CDR1 is MNHNS and CDR2 is SASEGT in the germline V gene. The CDR3 loop spans 11 amino acids. V lost 5 bases and J 5 bases, leaving 5 bases between the germline ends. The DNA of the CDR3 is TGTGCCAGCAGTTTTCAAGATACGCAGTATTTT. Translation gives CASSFQDTQYF.

The sample holds a few counts of this clonotype. The chain is built from TRBV29-1 and TRBJ2-1; D gene unclear. Germline V gene data show CDR1 as SQVTM and CDR2 as ANQGSEA. This CDR3 is built from 14 residues. V was clipped by 7 bases and J by 0 bases, with 13 bases between them. CDR3: CSAQTGSSYNEQFF. Written as DNA, the CDR3 is TGCAGCGCCCAGACTGGAAGCTCCTACAATGAGCAGTTCTTC.

This clonotype was counted at least ten times. This chain links TRBV20-1 with TRBJ2-5; 10 bases align to TRBD2. The junction had 3 bases not matched to a gene; V was cut back by 6 bases and J by 2 bases. Germline values: CDR1 DFQATT, CDR2 SNEGSKA (reference sequence). CDR3 length: 13 residues. The CDR3 nucleotides are TGCAGTGCGCATAGCGGGGGGCAAGAGACCCAGTACTTC. This sequence encodes CSAHSGGQETQYF.

This clonotype showed up many times. This chain joins TRBV7-2 and TRBJ2-7; no clear D gene. The length of the CDR3 is 16 residues. The germline CDR1 and CDR2 sequences are SGHTA and FQGNSA. Trimming shortened V by 1 base and J by 7 bases, and 20 bases separated the two germline ends. CDR3 amino acids: CASSLGVGPRLREQYF. In DNA form, the CDR3 reads TGTGCCAGCAGCTTAGGGGTCGGGCCTAGGTTGAGGGAGCAGTACTTC.

This clonotype came up many times. This chain uses TRBV5-1 with TRBJ2-5, with 7 nucleotides matching TRBD1. This CDR3 comprises 15 residues. Trimming took 4 bases from V and 5 from J; bases not matched to a gene: 11. Per germline, CDR1 SGHRS and CDR2 YFSETQ. CDR3: CASSPTGDLGETQYF. The CDR3 nucleotides read TGCGCCAGCAGCCCCACAGGGGATCTGGGGGAGACCCAGTACTTC.

This clonotype is termed medium-sized (0.01 to 0.1%). CDR3 bases: TGTGCCACCAGTGACCCTGCTGGGACCCACAGGGGGGCTGAGCAGTTCTTC. It yields the protein CATSDPAGTHRGAEQFF. This rearrangement joins TRBV24-1 to TRBJ2-1; TRBD1 agrees at 8 bases. With V trimmed by 4 bases and J by 9 bases, 16 bases remained unmatched. CDR3 length: 17 residues. Germline V gene lookup returns CDR1 KGHDR and CDR2 SFDVKD.

This clonotype has ten or more counts. Here the CDR3 reads CSAWNRGQSSPLHF. The CDR3 DNA reads as TGCAGTGCTTGGAACAGGGGACAGAGTTCACCCCTCCACTTT. The chain links TRBV20-1 to TRBJ1-6; 7 bases line up with TRBD1. V shed 5 bases, J shed 9 bases, and the junction held 10 bases outside the gene matches. The CDR3 covers 14 residues. CDR1 is DFQATT and CDR2 is SNEGSKA in the germline V gene (reference sequence).

This chain links TRBV10-3 with TRBJ2-5; maybe TRBD2 (6 bases). Per the germline V gene, CDR1 is ENHRY and CDR2 is SYGVKD. The CDR3 covers 12 residues. CDR3 sequence: CSVNSGQETQYF. CDR3 in DNA: TGTTCTGTAAATAGCGGCCAAGAGACCCAGTACTTC.

This clonotype was observed at least ten times. This chain joins TRBV29-1 and TRBJ1-2; a weak D match, TRBD1 (6 bases). This CDR3 has 14 residues. Deletions cut 6 bases from V and 0 bases from J, with 14 bases between. Germline V gene lookup returns CDR1 SQVTM and CDR2 ANQGSEA. The CDR3 DNA is TGCAGCGTCCTACAGGGAAATCCTAACTATGGCTACACCTTC. Its protein is CSVLQGNPNYGYTF.

This clonotype was detected many times. CDR3 protein: CATSISGGSYNSPLHF. The CDR3 coding sequence is TGTGCCACCAGCATATCAGGGGGCTCCTATAATTCACCCCTCCACTTT. This chain joins TRBV15 and TRBJ1-6; the match to TRBD1 covers 7 bases. This CDR3 is 16 amino acids long. Trimming cost V 4 bases and J 0 bases; bases outside gene matches: 3. The germline CDR1 and CDR2 sequences are LNHNV and YYDKDF (reference sequence).

This clonotype was picked up many times. The chain employs TRBV29-1 and TRBJ1-2; D is unclear. The V gene's germline CDR1 is SQVTM and CDR2 ANQGSEA. The CDR3 runs to 13 residues. The V and J ends lost 7 bases and 4 bases respectively, with 16 bases between them. In nucleotides, the CDR3 is TGCAGCGCCCGTGAGGAGGGTGGCTATGGCTACACCTTC. Translating it yields CSAREEGGYGYTF.